The 21 T cell receptor beta chains listed next were all sequenced from one sample in a study of CD8 T cells in ankylosing spondylitis. General study findings and limits: A motif of eight highly homologous TCR beta variants was seen as apparently characteristic of ankylosing spondylitis blood.

From the 5' RACE reads, TCRdb called clonotypes with MiXCR, one entry per CDR3 protein. The table shows about 800,000 distinct CDR3 sequences, with 10% to 15% occurring only once. The antigens of these receptors remain unknown. The sequenced material came from blood, either unsorted or a sorted T cell fraction (not recorded which). All receptors derive from a male donor with ankylosing spondylitis.

J is TRBJ1-5 and V is TRBV20-1; TRBD1 agrees at 7 bases. CDR1 is DFQATT, CDR2 SNEGSKA, per germline (reference sequence). The trim removed 3 bases at V and 3 bases at J, leaving 11 bases unmatched. The CDR3 spans 16 residues. CDR3 nucleotide sequence: TGCAGTGCTAGGTCCACAGGGGTTTTGCTCAATCAGCCCCAGCATTTT. Encoded protein: CSARSTGVLLNQPQHF.

The gene calls are TRBV7-8 and TRBJ2-5, with TRBD2 matching over 7 bases. CDR1 and CDR2 (germline): SGHVS, FQNEAQ. The CDR3 consists of 17 residues. The V and J ends lost 2 bases and 3 bases, in that order; junction bases with no gene match: 12. CDR3: CASSLRPPGTNKETQYF. The CDR3 DNA reads TGTGCCAGCAGCTTACGTCCCCCCGGGACTAATAAAGAGACCCAGTACTTC.

This clonotype showed up many times. The V and J genes are TRBV18 and TRBJ2-7; D remains unclear. CDR3 length equals 13 residues. Trimming shortened V by 6 bases and J by 0 bases, and 9 bases separated the two germline ends. Germline lookup yields CDR1 KGHSH and CDR2 LQKENI. This CDR3 is CASSLRFSYEQYF. The CDR3 bases are TGTGCCAGCTCCCTCCGTTTCTCCTACGAGCAGTACTTC.

V is TRBV24-1 and J is TRBJ2-5; 7 bases are a match to TRBD1. The CDR3 is made up of 15 amino acids. V lost 5 bases and J lost 0; bases outside the gene matches: 5. Germline V gives CDR1 KGHDR, CDR2 SFDVKD. The CDR3 loop reads CATSVTRGYQETQYF. The CDR3 bases are TGTGCCACCAGTGTCACCAGGGGGTACCAAGAGACCCAGTACTTC.

Ten or more counts support this clonotype. The gene calls are TRBV20-1 and TRBJ1-2; tentative D call: TRBD1 (5 bases). Germline V gene lookup returns CDR1 DFQATT and CDR2 SNEGSKA (reference sequence). The CDR3 has 14 residues. The germline V and J ends were trimmed by 3 bases and 4 bases, with 15 bases remaining between them. CDR3 nucleotides: TGCAGTGCTAGCTTGGGGGGGGAAGGCTATGGCTACACCTTC. It specifies CSASLGGEGYGYTF.

This clonotype has more than one count but fewer than ten. The rearrangement joins TRBV3-1 to TRBJ1-1, with D perhaps TRBD1 (5 bases). Trimming took off 1 base at V and 5 bases at J, with 11 bases between the two ends. CDR1 is LGHDT and CDR2 is YNNKEL in the germline V gene (reference sequence). The CDR3 length is 14 residues. CDR3 protein: CASSQVDSGTEAFF. The CDR3 region has the DNA TGTGCCAGCAGCCAAGTCGACTCAGGGACTGAAGCTTTCTTT.

In its sample, this clonotype was seen a few times. The rearrangement links TRBV21-1 to TRBJ1-2; the table's TRBD1 call for D was not verified on the DNA. TRBV21-1 is a pseudogene segment. This CDR3 is built from 12 residues. The CDR3 coding sequence is TGTGCCAGCAAGGGGTTGCACTATGGCTACACCTTC. It translates to CASKGLHYGYTF.

The genes are TRBV12-3 or TRBV12-4 and TRBJ2-7; D unclear. The length of the CDR3 is 13 residues. Trimming cost V 5 bases and J 4 bases, with 12 bases left between them. The CDR3 loop reads CASSPRLNYEQYF. CDR3 nucleotides: TGTGCCAGCAGTCCGCGACTCAATTACGAGCAGTACTTC.

This clonotype was picked up many times. V is TRBV20-1 and J is TRBJ2-2; D remains unclear. Between the trimmed V and J ends, which lost 2 bases and 4 bases, there was a span of 8 bases. The CDR3 has 13 residues. Germline V CDR1 and CDR2: DFQATT, SNEGSKA (reference sequence). CDR3 bases: TGCAGTGCTAGATCGAGCCTCACCGGGGAGCTGTTTTTT. It encodes CSARSSLTGELFF.

This clonotype was observed a handful of times. The CDR3 DNA reads TGTGCCAGCCGCGTAGCGGGGGCGCAGTATTTT. This translates into CASRVAGAQYF. V gene TRBV12-3 or TRBV12-4 combines with J gene TRBJ2-3; 9 bases align to TRBD2. The CDR3 spans 11 residues. Trimming at V came to 8 bases and at J to 10 bases, leaving 4 bases not matched to a gene.

The J gene is TRBJ2-4, the V gene TRBV25-1; TRBD2 is a possible D gene (5 bases). V shed 3 bases and J shed 14 bases, with 14 bases lying between them. This CDR3 has 12 amino acids. CDR1 MGHDK and CDR2 SYGVNS come from the germline V gene. The DNA of the CDR3 is TGTGCCAGCAGTGATCAGAAGAGGGAAGAGTACTTC. Translation: CASSDQKREEYF.

A few counts support this clonotype. J is TRBJ1-1 and V is TRBV4-3; 10 bases line up with TRBD1. Trimming removed 6 bases from V and 6 bases from J; junction bases left unmatched: 4. Germline lookup yields CDR1 LGHNA and CDR2 YSLEER. CDR3 size: 13 residues. CDR3 bases: TGCGCCAGCAGACTCGGACAGGGGGCTGAAGCTTTCTTT. It codes for CASRLGQGAEAFF.

This clonotype appeared a few times. The rearrangement links TRBV5-1 to TRBJ1-1, with unresolved D. Per the germline V gene, CDR1 is SGHRS and CDR2 is YFSETQ. The CDR3 is 15 residues long. The V and J ends lost 0 bases and 3 bases respectively, with 12 bases between them. CDR3 sequence reads: CASSLESPGDTEAFF. CDR3 nucleotide sequence: TGCGCCAGCAGCTTGGAGTCGCCAGGCGACACTGAAGCTTTCTTT.

The sample holds many counts of this clonotype. The chain employs TRBV4-3 and TRBJ1-1, with 7 bases matching TRBD1. The CDR3 is made up of 16 amino acids. J gave up 1 base and V 6 bases, and 11 bases lay outside the gene matches. Per the germline V gene, CDR1 is LGHNA and CDR2 is YSLEER. CDR3 sequence (DNA): TGCGCCAGCAGTGAAGAATGGACAGGCCCGAACACTGAAGCTTTCTTT. Translated: CASSEEWTGPNTEAFF.

The chain employs TRBV11-3 and TRBJ2-1; D is uncertain. This CDR3 region has 16 residues. Trimming cost V 5 bases and J 0 bases, with 14 bases left between them. Germline lookup yields CDR1 SGHNT and CDR2 YENEEA. The CDR3 DNA reads TGTGCCAGCAGCCATACCAGTCAGAGCTCCTACAATGAGCAGTTCTTC. Translated, it gives CASSHTSQSSYNEQFF.

This clonotype was observed a handful of times. The chain links TRBV5-1 to TRBJ2-7, with 10 nucleotides matching TRBD1. V was pared by 5 bases and J by 5 bases, with 4 bases of the junction left unmatched. This CDR3 contains 13 residues. Germline values: CDR1 SGHRS, CDR2 YFSETQ. The CDR3 reads CASRTDRGNEQYF. CDR3 bases: TGCGCCAGCAGAACGGACAGGGGGAACGAGCAGTACTTC.

This clonotype was seen a handful of times. The V and J genes are TRBV20-1 and TRBJ2-7; the D gene is possibly TRBD2 (6 bases). Germline V gene lookup returns CDR1 DFQATT and CDR2 SNEGSKA (reference sequence). CDR3 size: 10 residues. With 4 bases removed from V and 6 bases from J, the gap between germline ends came to 7 bases. The CDR3 loop is CSATEGEQYF. Written as DNA, the CDR3 is TGCAGTGCTACGGAGGGCGAGCAGTACTTC.

This clonotype was observed at least ten times. The J gene is TRBJ2-7, the V gene TRBV4-3; D call uncertain. CDR3 length equals 15 residues. Germline V gives CDR1 LGHNA, CDR2 YSLEER. Trimming stripped 0 bases from V and 7 bases from J, with 16 bases between. CDR3 residues: CASSQDGIGFREQYF. CDR3 DNA: TGCGCCAGCAGCCAAGATGGGATTGGGTTTAGAGAGCAGTACTTC.

V is TRBV20-1 and J is TRBJ2-7, with 7 positions matching TRBD1. CDR1 and CDR2 (germline): DFQATT, SNEGSKA (reference sequence). This CDR3 region has 12 residues. With V trimmed by 4 bases and J by 4 bases, 4 bases remained unmatched. DNA of the CDR3: TGCAGTGCTAAACGGGACAGATACGAGCAGTACTTC. It encodes CSAKRDRYEQYF.

Details on this clonotype: The limits of the CDR3 on the DNA are not certain, so only TCRdb's listed CDR3 is given. The chain couples TRBV7-2 to TRBJ2-5; the table's D call TRBD2 went unverified against the DNA. The CDR3 numbers 13 amino acids, ends counted. CDR1 and CDR2 (germline): SGHTA, FQGNSA. This CDR3 reads CASSFGSGSPRDF.

The chain uses TRBV7-2 and TRBJ1-2; D unresolved. The CDR3 totals 13 residues. The V gene's germline CDR1 is SGHTA and CDR2 FQGNSA. The V gene lost 0 bases and the J gene lost 3 bases, with 5 bases spanning the gap. For the CDR3, the DNA is TGTGCCAGCAGCTTAGCCCCCTACTATGGCTACACCTTC. Protein: CASSLAPYYGYTF.